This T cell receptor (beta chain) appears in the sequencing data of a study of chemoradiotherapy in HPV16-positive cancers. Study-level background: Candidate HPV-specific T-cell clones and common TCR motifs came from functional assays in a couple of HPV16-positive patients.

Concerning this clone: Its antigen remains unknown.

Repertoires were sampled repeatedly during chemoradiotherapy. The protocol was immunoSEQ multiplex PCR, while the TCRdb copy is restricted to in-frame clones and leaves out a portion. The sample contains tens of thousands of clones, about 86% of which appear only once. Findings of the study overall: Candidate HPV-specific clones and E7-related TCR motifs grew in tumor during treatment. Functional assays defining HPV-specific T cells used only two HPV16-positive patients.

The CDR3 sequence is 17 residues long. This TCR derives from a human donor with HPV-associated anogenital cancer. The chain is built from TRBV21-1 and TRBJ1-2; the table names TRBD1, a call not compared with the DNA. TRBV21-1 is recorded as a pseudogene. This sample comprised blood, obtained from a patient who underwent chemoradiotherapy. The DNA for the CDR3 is TGTGCCAGCATAATACCAGAGGGGAGACAGGAGGACTATGGCTACACCTTC. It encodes CASIIPEGRQEDYGYTF.